This T cell receptor (beta chain) was found in a study of cytomegalovirus exposure and HLA in healthy donors. CDR1 and CDR2 (germline): LGHNA, YNFKEQ. Trimming removed 10 bases at V and 0 bases at J, with 10 bases between. The CDR3 consists of 13 residues. PCR primers comprised 60 Vbeta and 13 Jbeta primers. The repertoire was sequenced with immunoSEQ multiplex PCR; TCRdb's copy has only in-frame clones and lacks some. Of about 140,000 clones listed, approximately 70% were seen once; the top ten hold over 1%. The V and J genes are TRBV4-2 and TRBJ1-3; D is perhaps TRBD1 (5 bases). This clonotype was obtained from a woman aged 40 to 50 in good health and CMV-seronegative. Sequenced input: PBMCs. For the CDR3, the DNA is TGTGCCACCAGGGCAGTCTCTGGAAACACCATATATTTT. Its translation is CATRAVSGNTIYF.